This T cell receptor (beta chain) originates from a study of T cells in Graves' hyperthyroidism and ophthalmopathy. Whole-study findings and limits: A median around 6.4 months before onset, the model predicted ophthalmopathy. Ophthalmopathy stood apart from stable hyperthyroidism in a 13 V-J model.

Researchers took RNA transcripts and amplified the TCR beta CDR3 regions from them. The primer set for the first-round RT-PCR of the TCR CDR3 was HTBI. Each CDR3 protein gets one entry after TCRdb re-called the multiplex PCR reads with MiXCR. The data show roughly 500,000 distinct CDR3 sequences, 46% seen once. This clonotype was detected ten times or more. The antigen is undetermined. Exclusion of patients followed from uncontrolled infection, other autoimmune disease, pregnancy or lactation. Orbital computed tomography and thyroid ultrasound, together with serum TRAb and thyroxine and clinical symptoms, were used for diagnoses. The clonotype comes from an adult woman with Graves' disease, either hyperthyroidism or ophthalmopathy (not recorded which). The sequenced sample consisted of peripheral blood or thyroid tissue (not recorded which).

The CDR3 is CTFRNGLNTEAFF. The CDR3 DNA sequence: TGCACCTTTAGGAACGGACTGAACACTGAAGCTTTCTTT. The V and J genes are TRBV20-1 and TRBJ1-1; D gene unclear. CDR1 is DFQATT and CDR2 is SNEGSKA in the germline V gene (reference sequence). This CDR3 is 13 amino acids long.